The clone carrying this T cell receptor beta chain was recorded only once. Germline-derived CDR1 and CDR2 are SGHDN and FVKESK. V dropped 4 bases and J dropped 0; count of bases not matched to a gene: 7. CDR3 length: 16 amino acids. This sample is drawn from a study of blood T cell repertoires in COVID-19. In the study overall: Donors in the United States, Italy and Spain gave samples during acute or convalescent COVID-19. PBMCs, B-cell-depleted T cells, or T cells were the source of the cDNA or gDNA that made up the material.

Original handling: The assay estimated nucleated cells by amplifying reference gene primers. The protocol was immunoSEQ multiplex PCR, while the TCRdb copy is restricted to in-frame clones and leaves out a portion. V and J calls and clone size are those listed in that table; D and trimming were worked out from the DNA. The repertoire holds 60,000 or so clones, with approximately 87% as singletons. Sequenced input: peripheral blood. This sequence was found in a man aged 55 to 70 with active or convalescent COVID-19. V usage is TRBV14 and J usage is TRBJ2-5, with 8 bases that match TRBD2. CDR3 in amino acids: CASSLLAGAYQETQYF. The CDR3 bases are TGTGCCAGCAGCCTTCTAGCGGGCGCGTACCAAGAGACCCAGTACTTC.